This T cell receptor (beta chain) was sequenced for a study of response to subunit inactivated influenza vaccine. Germline-derived CDR1 and CDR2 are SGHTA and FQGNSA. V shed 5 bases and J shed 9 bases, with 8 bases lying between them. The CDR3 runs 11 residues. Notes on the study in general: After each seasonal influenza vaccination, few new T cells are recruited, the authors suggested.

TCRdb ran MiXCR on the RT-PCR reads and lists one entry per CDR3 protein. The sample includes over 650,000 distinct CDR3 sequences, about a fifth of them seen just once. Regarding this clonotype: Antigen specificity is unknown.

The TCR was taken from a man over 45 who received an inactivated influenza vaccine. Specimen: PBMCs from blood, collected around 5 days after vaccination. The V gene is TRBV7-2, the J gene TRBJ2-1; D unresolved. The CDR3: CASSPTVEQFF. DNA for the CDR3: TGTGCCAGCAGCCCCACGGTTGAGCAGTTCTTC.